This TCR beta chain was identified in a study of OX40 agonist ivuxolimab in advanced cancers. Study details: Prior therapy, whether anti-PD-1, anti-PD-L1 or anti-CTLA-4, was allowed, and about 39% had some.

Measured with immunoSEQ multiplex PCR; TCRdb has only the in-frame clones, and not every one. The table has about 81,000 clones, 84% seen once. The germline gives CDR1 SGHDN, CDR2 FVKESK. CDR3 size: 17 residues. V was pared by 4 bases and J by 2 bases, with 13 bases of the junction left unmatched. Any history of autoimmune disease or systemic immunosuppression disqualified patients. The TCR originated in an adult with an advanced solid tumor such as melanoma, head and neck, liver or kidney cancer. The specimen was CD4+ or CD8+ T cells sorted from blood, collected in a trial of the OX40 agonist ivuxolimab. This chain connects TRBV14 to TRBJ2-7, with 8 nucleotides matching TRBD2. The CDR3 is CASSREHRTSSPYEQYV. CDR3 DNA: TGTGCCAGCAGCCGCGAGCATAGGACTAGCTCTCCCTACGAGCAGTACGTC.